Sequencing of this T cell receptor beta chain was carried out in a study of cytomegalovirus exposure and HLA in healthy donors. The study, taken as a whole, reports: Immune exposure data for these donors was limited to CMV serostatus. Common viral pathogens were later found to be apparently linked to several of the most significant clusters.

J was trimmed by 0 bases and V by 2 bases; bases with no gene match: 3. Per the germline V gene, CDR1 is SGDLS and CDR2 is YYNGEE. The length of the CDR3 is 15 residues. A note on this clone: What it recognizes is unknown.

Primers: 60 Vbeta forward and 13 Jbeta reverse. Clones were sequenced by immunoSEQ multiplex PCR, and TCRdb holds only the in-frame ones, with some missing. This sample has some 60,000 clones, with more than 75% found just once. V gene TRBV9 combines with J gene TRBJ1-2; 8 bases align to TRBD1. The TCR sequence derives from a man younger than 35 in good health and CMV-seronegative. Sequencing used PBMCs. CDR3 DNA sequence: TGTGCCAGCAGCGTGGGACAGGCCCCTAACTATGGCTACACCTTC. Residues: CASSVGQAPNYGYTF.